These 2 T cell receptor beta chains came from one sample sequenced in a study of T cell responses to AZD1222 COVID-19 vaccine. Method: immunoSEQ multiplex PCR; TCRdb's copy keeps in-frame clones and lacks some. The data show more than 100,000 clones, around 93% seen once. Sample: peripheral blood, taken 28 days after the second AZD1222 dose. The receptors stem from an adult who received the AZD1222 COVID-19 vaccine.

This clone showed up just a few times. The J gene is TRBJ2-1, the V gene TRBV7-9, with 14 bases aligning to TRBD2. The V gene's germline CDR1 is SEHNR and CDR2 FQNEAQ (reference sequence). V dropped 5 bases and J dropped 5; count of bases not matched to a gene: 11. The CDR3 length is 18 residues. CDR3 protein: CASSLPPRLAGGNNEQFF. CDR3 DNA sequence: TGTGCCAGCAGCCTGCCGCCTCGACTAGCGGGAGGGAACAATGAGCAGTTCTTC.

This rearrangement joins TRBV6-2 or TRBV6-3 to TRBJ2-1, with D perhaps TRBD2 (5 bases). Germline assignment: CDR1 MNHEY and CDR2 SVGEGT. Trimming took 5 bases from V and 9 from J, leaving 17 bases between them. This CDR3 spans 14 amino acids. The CDR3 nucleotides read TGTGCCAGCAGTGACTACTATGGATTAGGTGAGCAGTTCTTC. It translates to CASSDYYGLGEQFF.